These T cell receptor beta chains were read from a single sample in a study of T-cell memory formation after mild COVID-19. Using its own MiXCR run on the 5' RACE reads, TCRdb lists one record per CDR3 protein. The sample has about 190,000 distinct CDR3 sequences, around 19% seen once; the top ten hold roughly 2.4%. Sequencing was done on a sample of PBMCs or a T cell subset sorted from them (not recorded which). Every receptor here comes from an adult woman who had mild COVID-19 (a few samples of this study predate the infection). Cell type and time point are not known. CDR3s include the opening cysteine and the closing phenylalanine or tryptophan. Each record gives: clone size, V gene, D gene, J gene, CDR3 protein, CDR3 DNA. A D gene is named only where the DNA matches it firmly. Size values are once, few and many counts, or a class for expanded clones, and some rows have none.

many	TRBV12-3/TRBV12-4	.	TRBJ2-3	CASSFEGTDTQYF	TGTGCCAGCAGTTTCGAGGGGACAGATACGCAGTATTTT
.	TRBV3-1	.	TRBJ1-3	CASSPPGTPGNTIYF	TGTGCCAGCAGCCCGCCCGGGACACCTGGAAACACCATATATTTT
many	TRBV12-3/TRBV12-4	TRBD1	TRBJ1-5	CASSKMTGGFGNQPQHF	TGTGCCAGCAGTAAAATGACAGGGGGATTTGGCAATCAGCCCCAGCATTTT
.	TRBV5-1	.	TRBJ2-1	CASSPRGDNIEQFF	TGCGCCAGCAGCCCAAGGGGGGACAACATAGAGCAGTTCTTC
.	TRBV2	.	TRBJ2-1	CASRVQGSLYGEQFF	TGTGCCAGCAGGGTACAGGGTTCTCTATACGGTGAGCAGTTCTTC
many	TRBV5-1	TRBD2	TRBJ2-3	CASSSGLASTDTQYF	TGCGCCAGCAGCTCGGGACTAGCTAGCACAGATACGCAGTATTTT
.	TRBV6-5	TRBD2	TRBJ2-7	CASSPRLRAGGLSYEQYF	TGTGCCAGCAGTCCCCGACTTCGAGCGGGAGGACTCTCCTACGAGCAGTACTTC
many	TRBV11-2	TRBD2	TRBJ2-7	CASSRTSGKLYEQYF	TGTGCCAGCAGCCGGACTAGCGGGAAGTTGTACGAGCAGTACTTC
.	TRBV4-3	.	TRBJ2-7	CASSQARGVSYEQYF	TGCGCCAGCAGCCAAGCGAGAGGTGTCTCCTACGAGCAGTACTTC
.	TRBV10-3	.	TRBJ2-7	CAIRGSSGSSSYEQYF	TGTGCCATCAGGGGGTCCAGTGGGAGCAGCTCCTACGAGCAGTACTTC
.	TRBV2	.	TRBJ1-6	CASSEVEGSGSPLHF	TGTGCCAGCAGTGAAGTGGAGGGGTCAGGTTCACCCCTCCACTTT
.	TRBV20-1	.	TRBJ2-4	CSASDLAKNIQYF	TGCAGTGCTAGCGACTTAGCCAAAAACATTCAGTACTTC
.	TRBV12-3/TRBV12-4	.	TRBJ1-2	CASSLAGQHSYGYTF	TGTGCCAGCAGTTTAGCCGGACAGCACTCCTATGGCTACACCTTC
.	TRBV5-1	.	TRBJ2-7	CASSWGPTYEQYF	TGCGCCAGCAGCTGGGGCCCTACCTACGAGCAGTACTTC
few	TRBV29-1	.	TRBJ2-1	CSVETYNEQFF	TGCAGCGTTGAAACCTACAATGAGCAGTTCTTC
.	TRBV29-1	.	TRBJ2-1	CSAGRDLYNEQFF	TGCAGCGCTGGACGGGATTTATACAATGAGCAGTTCTTC
few	TRBV7-6	TRBD1	TRBJ1-5	CASSSVTGKSLNQPQHF	TGTGCCAGCAGCTCAGTGACAGGGAAGTCCCTAAATCAGCCCCAGCATTTT
few	TRBV12-3/TRBV12-4	.	TRBJ1-2	CASSPGPRLLGEGYTF	TGTGCCAGCAGTCCCGGGCCCCGTCTTCTTGGGGAAGGCTACACCTTC
few	TRBV12-3/TRBV12-4	.	TRBJ2-3	CASRSLKRGFPTDTQYF	TGTGCCAGCAGATCCTTGAAGAGGGGGTTTCCCACAGATACGCAGTATTTT
few	TRBV6-5	TRBD1	TRBJ2-1	CASSYTTGLQFF	TGTGCCAGCAGTTACACGACAGGGCTACAGTTCTTC
.	TRBV27	TRBD1	TRBJ1-2	CASRQGARGYGYTF	TGTGCCAGCAGGCAGGGGGCGAGGGGTTATGGCTACACCTTC
.	TRBV6-5	.	TRBJ2-2	CASSGASRTGELFF	TGTGCCAGCAGTGGAGCGAGTAGAACCGGGGAGCTGTTTTTT
.	TRBV6-5	TRBD2	TRBJ2-3	CASSYRSSGRSRTDTQYF	TGTGCCAGCAGTTACAGGTCTAGCGGGAGGAGTAGGACAGATACGCAGTATTTT
.	TRBV30	.	TRBJ1-4	CAWSGQAHEKLFF	TGTGCCTGGAGTGGGCAGGCTCATGAAAAACTGTTTTTT
few	TRBV12-3/TRBV12-4	.	TRBJ2-6	CASSYFSGTGISGANVLTF	TGTGCCAGCAGTTATTTCTCGGGCACAGGGATATCTGGGGCCAACGTCCTGACTTTC
few	TRBV12-5	.	TRBJ2-7	CASGPGGSRDEQYF	TGTGCTAGTGGTCCAGGAGGGTCCAGGGACGAGCAGTACTTC
.	TRBV7-8	.	TRBJ2-7	CASSLEVEDEQYF	TGTGCCAGCAGCTTAGAGGTCGAGGACGAGCAGTACTTC
few	TRBV6-2/TRBV6-3	.	TRBJ2-7	CASREQVMTYEQYF	TGTGCCAGCAGGGAACAGGTTATGACCTACGAGCAGTACTTC
.	TRBV4-3	.	TRBJ1-6	CASSQDLRGAGSPLHF	TGCGCCAGCAGCCAAGATCTTCGGGGGGCGGGCTCACCCCTCCACTTT
few	TRBV7-9	.	TRBJ1-1	CASSPDRPTEAFF	TGTGCCAGCAGCCCCGACAGGCCCACTGAAGCTTTCTTT
few	TRBV3-1	.	TRBJ1-2	CASSQDQGFLDGYTF	TGTGCCAGCAGCCAAGATCAGGGATTCTTAGATGGCTACACCTTC
few	TRBV14	TRBD1	TRBJ2-7	CASSPPGQGAYEQYF	TGTGCCAGCAGCCCCCCGGGACAGGGGGCGTACGAGCAGTACTTC
few	TRBV27	.	TRBJ1-5	CASSFGYSNQPQHF	TGTGCCAGCAGTTTCGGGTATAGCAATCAGCCCCAGCATTTT
few	TRBV24-1	TRBD1	TRBJ2-3	CATSDPTGGGTDTQYF	TGTGCCACCAGTGATCCTACAGGGGGCGGCACAGATACGCAGTATTTT
.	TRBV5-5	.	TRBJ1-1	CASSFRIVMNTEAFF	TGTGCCAGCAGCTTCCGCATTGTGATGAACACTGAAGCTTTCTTT
few	TRBV3-1	.	TRBJ1-2	CASSQRVYGYTF	TGTGCCAGCAGCCAAAGGGTGTATGGCTACACCTTC
few	TRBV30	.	TRBJ1-1	CAWSVPGAANTEAFF	TGTGCCTGGAGTGTACCTGGGGCGGCTAACACTGAAGCTTTCTTT
.	TRBV3-1	.	TRBJ1-2	CASSQGNEQGAGGYTF	TGTGCCAGCAGCCAAGGAAATGAACAGGGAGCGGGGGGCTACACCTTC
.	TRBV20-1	TRBD2	TRBJ2-3	CSAGTSGVSNTQYF	TGCAGTGCTGGGACTAGCGGGGTATCTAATACGCAGTATTTT
.	TRBV20-1	TRBD2	TRBJ2-3	CSASIPSGRTDTQYF	TGCAGTGCTAGTATCCCTAGCGGGAGGACAGATACGCAGTATTTT
many	TRBV7-9	.	TRBJ1-1	CASRGALINTEAFF	TGTGCCAGCAGGGGGGCCCTAATTAACACTGAAGCTTTCTTT
.	TRBV18	.	TRBJ1-2	CASSPRPGVANYGYTF	TGTGCCAGCTCACCAAGGCCGGGGGTGGCCAACTATGGCTACACCTTC
few	TRBV29-1	.	TRBJ1-1	CSVSRSYLGDTEAFF	TGCAGCGTCTCCAGGTCCTACCTAGGGGACACTGAAGCTTTCTTT
few	TRBV7-3	TRBD1	TRBJ2-1	CASSPTGTFTYNEQFF	TGTGCCAGCAGCCCGACAGGGACCTTCACCTACAATGAGCAGTTCTTC
few	TRBV11-1	TRBD1	TRBJ1-6	CASSSGTGVSPLHF	TGTGCCAGCAGCTCCGGGACAGGGGTTTCACCCCTCCACTTT
few	TRBV4-3	TRBD2	TRBJ2-1	CASSQAWASVGGNEQFF	TGCGCCAGCAGCCAAGCTTGGGCTAGCGTGGGGGGGAATGAGCAGTTCTTC
.	TRBV11-1	TRBD2	TRBJ2-1	CASSLAPQPGLAAYNEQFF	TGTGCCAGCAGCTTAGCGCCCCAACCGGGACTAGCGGCGTACAATGAGCAGTTCTTC
few	TRBV7-2	.	TRBJ2-2	CASSHLNTGELFF	TGTGCCAGCAGCCACTTAAACACCGGGGAGCTGTTTTTT